Below are 23 T cell receptor beta chains sequenced from a single sample in a study of T cell responses to AZD1222 COVID-19 vaccine listed by TCRdb under 2021. Sample time point, as interpreted from the label and publication: baseline before first vaccination. The method was the immunoSEQ multiplex PCR assay. In TCRdb, the immuneACCESS table is reduced to in-frame sequences with V and J assigned. These tables do not hold every clone; where another copy was compared, an unresolved V gene accounts for under half, and the others remain unexplained. The sample table contains approximately 120,000 clones; only one count was recorded for around nine tenths of them. Under 20% of the sample belongs to the ten largest clones. Sequences were derived from peripheral blood, sampled on day 0 of AZD1222 vaccination. The receptors shown here come from an adult in good health.

This chain joins TRBV27 and TRBJ1-5; D remains unclear. The CDR3 consists of 17 residues. From germline, CDR1 is MNHEY and CDR2 SMNVEV (reference sequence). The V gene lost 5 bases and the J gene lost 1 base, with 18 bases spanning the gap. The CDR3 here is CASSPRNRGVSNQPQHF. The CDR3 coding sequence is TGTGCCAGCAGTCCCCGTAACCGGGGAGTAAGCAATCAGCCCCAGCATTTT.

The chain carries TRBV5-8 and TRBJ1-1; D remains ambiguous. CDR1 is SGHTS, CDR2 YDEGEE, per germline. The germline V and J ends were trimmed by 5 bases and 1 base, with 9 bases remaining between them. This CDR3 region has 13 residues. The CDR3 region is CASRSRWNTEAFF. CDR3 DNA: TGTGCCAGCAGGTCCCGGTGGAACACTGAAGCTTTCTTT. Together with reference TRBV5-8 and TRBJ1-1, the CDR3 gives the full variable domain: EAGVTQSPTHLIKTRGQQATLRCSPISGHTSVYWYQQALGLGLQFLLWYDEGEERNRGNFPPRFSGRQFPNYSSELNVNALELEDSALYLCASRSRWNTEAFFGQGTRLTVV.

The gene calls are TRBV5-4 and TRBJ1-6; D uncertain. Per the germline V gene, CDR1 is SGHNT and CDR2 is YYREEE (reference sequence). This CDR3 spans 15 amino acids. The germline V and J ends were trimmed by 0 bases and 4 bases, with 8 bases remaining between them. Written as DNA, the CDR3 is TGTGCCAGCAGCTTGGAACAGAATTATAATTCACCCCTCCACTTT. Its protein product is CASSLEQNYNSPLHF.

The count of this clone is one. The gene calls are TRBV19 and TRBJ1-5; no reliable D call. The CDR3 sequence is 16 residues long. Germline V gene data show CDR1 as LNHDA and CDR2 as SQIVND (reference sequence). Trimming removed 3 bases at V and 9 bases at J, with 21 bases between. CDR3 DNA: TGTGCCAGTAGTATGGGGTCCCGGACTGCCGGGCGGCCCCAGCATTTT. It translates to CASSMGSRTAGRPQHF.

This chain joins TRBV7-3 and TRBJ2-1; TRBD2 agrees at 8 bases. The CDR3 is 15 amino acids. CDR1 SGHTA and CDR2 FQGTGA come from the germline V gene. The V gene end was trimmed by 4 bases and the J gene end by 2 bases; junction bases not matched to a gene: 4. CDR3: CASSSGTSAYNEQFF. The CDR3 DNA sequence: TGTGCCAGCAGCTCCGGGACTAGTGCCTACAATGAGCAGTTCTTC.

This clone was detected only once. This rearrangement joins TRBV6-5 to TRBJ2-7; 9 bases are a match to TRBD1. Trimming cost V 6 bases and J 3 bases; bases outside gene matches: 6. The germline V gene encodes CDR1 MNHEY and CDR2 SVGAGI. The CDR3 runs to 14 residues. The CDR3 is CASRRQGVYYEQYF. CDR3 in DNA: TGTGCCAGCAGAAGACAGGGGGTTTACTACGAGCAGTACTTC.

This clone has just a few counts. Here the CDR3 reads CASSEDYGYTF. The CDR3 region has the DNA TGTGCCAGCAGCGAGGACTATGGCTACACCTTC. The chain links TRBV5-4 to TRBJ1-2; D unresolved. V was cut by 4 bases and J by 3 bases, with 4 bases left in between. Per the germline V gene, CDR1 is SGHNT and CDR2 is YYREEE (reference sequence). The CDR3 extends over 11 amino acids.

The genes are TRBV5-1 and TRBJ2-1, with a weak D call TRBD2 (7 bases). Germline V gene lookup returns CDR1 SGHRS and CDR2 YFSETQ. CDR3 length: 16 residues. Trimming removed 0 bases from V and 2 bases from J, with 12 bases in between. The CDR3: CASSLAGGAPYNEQFF. CDR3 bases: TGCGCCAGCAGCTTGGCGGGGGGCGCCCCCTACAATGAGCAGTTCTTC.

The chain joins TRBV6-5 to TRBJ1-1; D may be TRBD1 (5 bases). V lost 4 bases and J 5 bases, leaving 5 bases between the germline ends. There are 11 residues in the CDR3. CDR1 and CDR2 (germline): MNHEY, SVGAGI. CDR3 in amino acids: CASSWGTEAFF. DNA for the CDR3: TGTGCCAGCAGTTGGGGGACTGAAGCTTTCTTT.

The CDR3 nucleotides are TGTGCCAGCAGCTTGGCCCGGGACAGGGGAAATGAAAAACTGTTTTTT. Its translation: CASSLARDRGNEKLFF. The genes are TRBV5-4 and TRBJ1-4; 10 bases line up with TRBD1. V lost 0 bases and J lost 5; bases outside the gene matches: 4. Germline assignment: CDR1 SGHNT and CDR2 YYREEE (reference sequence). This CDR3 is 16 amino acids long.

This clone was counted a single time. The rearrangement uses TRBV5-1 and TRBJ2-3; D is undetermined. The CDR3 has 15 residues. Germline-derived CDR1 and CDR2 are SGHRS and YFSETQ. V gave up 2 bases and J gave up 3 bases, with 13 bases separating them. The CDR3 sequence is CASSLAQVRTDTQYF. The CDR3 DNA reads TGCGCCAGCAGCTTAGCCCAGGTGCGGACAGATACGCAGTATTTT.

The chain combines TRBV4-2 with TRBJ1-1; a possible D gene is TRBD1 (5 bases). CDR3 size: 21 residues. Trimming removed 4 bases at V and 1 base at J, with 31 bases between. Germline CDR1 LGHNA, CDR2 YNFKEQ. This chain's CDR3 is CASSPNTHHRDSRGRNTEAFF. CDR3 in DNA: TGTGCCAGCAGCCCTAACACTCACCACCGGGACTCCCGGGGGAGGAACACTGAAGCTTTCTTT.

A single count supports this clone. The chain is built from TRBV7-8 and TRBJ1-4, with D unresolved. Germline assignment: CDR1 SGHVS and CDR2 FQNEAQ. This CDR3 has 11 residues. Trimming left V 0 bases short and J 12 bases short, with 5 bases between. The CDR3 loop is CASSLAVELFF. CDR3 DNA sequence: TGTGCCAGCAGCTTAGCTGTAGAACTGTTTTTT.

This clone was picked up one time. This chain connects TRBV7-2 to TRBJ2-2; D remains unclear. CDR1 SGHTA and CDR2 FQGNSA come from the germline V gene. Trimming took off 5 bases at V and 4 bases at J, with 14 bases between the two ends. The CDR3 extends over 15 amino acids. The CDR3 sequence is CASSITIGTTGELFF. CDR3 in DNA: TGTGCCAGCAGCATCACGATAGGCACCACCGGGGAGCTGTTTTTT.

The genes are TRBV29-1 and TRBJ2-1, with D possibly being TRBD1 (6 bases). Per germline, CDR1 SQVTM and CDR2 ANQGSEA. This CDR3 region has 13 residues. With 4 bases removed from V and 8 bases from J, the gap between germline ends came to 15 bases. The CDR3: CSVVGGSTYEQFF. As DNA, the CDR3 is TGCAGCGTTGTTGGGGGCTCCACGTATGAGCAGTTCTTC.

The chain couples TRBV6-1 to TRBJ2-3; a possible D gene is TRBD1 (6 bases). CDR1 MNHNS and CDR2 SASEGT come from the germline V gene. The CDR3 is 16 amino acids. V gave up 1 base and J gave up 5 bases, with 16 bases separating them. Here the CDR3 reads CASSEVWGQLEDTQYF. The CDR3 nucleotides read TGTGCCAGCAGTGAAGTCTGGGGACAACTAGAAGATACGCAGTATTTT.

The J gene is TRBJ1-4, the V gene TRBV24-1; no firm D call. With 5 bases removed from V and 5 bases from J, the gap between germline ends came to 23 bases. From germline, CDR1 is KGHDR and CDR2 SFDVKD. The CDR3 runs to 18 residues. The CDR3 is CATSVLGRQKVLNEKLFF. CDR3 nucleotide sequence: TGTGCCACCAGTGTCCTCGGCAGGCAGAAAGTATTAAATGAAAAACTGTTTTTT.

The J gene is TRBJ1-3, the V gene TRBV19; a weak D match, TRBD1 (6 bases). V dropped 7 bases and J dropped 1 base, with 14 bases sitting between them. Germline V gene data show CDR1 as LNHDA and CDR2 as SQIVND (reference sequence). The CDR3 runs to 15 residues. The CDR3 nucleotides read TGTGCCAGTAACCTACAGGGTTTATCTGGAAACACCATATATTTT. Its protein product is CASNLQGLSGNTIYF.

V gene TRBV6-5 combines with J gene TRBJ1-1; no clear D gene. The length of the CDR3 is 15 residues. V lost 0 bases and J lost 2, with 10 bases in between. Germline CDR1 MNHEY, CDR2 SVGAGI. CDR3 bases: TGTGCCAGCAGTTACTCGTTGGGGATTAACACTGAAGCTTTCTTT. Translated: CASSYSLGINTEAFF.

The CDR3 region is CASSLEGQGNYGYTF. Written as DNA, the CDR3 is TGTGCCAGCAGCTTGGAGGGACAGGGTAACTATGGCTACACCTTC. The rearrangement joins TRBV5-4 to TRBJ1-2, with TRBD1 matching 9 bases. CDR3 length: 15 amino acids. Germline V lookup: CDR1 SGHNT, CDR2 YYREEE (reference sequence). Trimming removed 0 bases from V and 1 base from J; junction bases left unmatched: 1.

This rearrangement joins TRBV25-1 to TRBJ2-5; 7 nucleotides align to TRBD1. J gave up 4 bases and V 3 bases, and 11 bases lay outside the gene matches. The CDR3 sequence is 16 residues long. The germline V gene encodes CDR1 MGHDK and CDR2 SYGVNS. This CDR3 is CASSDFFQGQRETQYF. DNA of the CDR3: TGTGCCAGCAGTGATTTTTTTCAGGGACAGAGAGAGACCCAGTACTTC.

V gene TRBV30 combines with J gene TRBJ1-5, with D possibly matching TRBD1 (6 bases). Germline CDR1 GTSNPN, CDR2 SVGIG (reference sequence). The CDR3 extends over 15 amino acids. The germline V and J ends were trimmed by 7 bases and 0 bases, with 16 bases remaining between them. CDR3 coding DNA: TGTGCCTCCACGGTCGGGGGGCGTAGCAATCAGCCCCAGCATTTT. Amino acids: CASTVGGRSNQPQHF.

The V and J genes are TRBV5-1 and TRBJ2-4; 10 bases are shared with TRBD2. With 4 bases clipped from V and 1 base from J, the junction kept 17 bases outside the gene matches. This CDR3 has 20 amino acids. Germline V gene lookup returns CDR1 SGHRS and CDR2 YFSETQ. CDR3 loop: CASSPAGLAVISVAKNIQYF. CDR3 coding DNA: TGCGCCAGCAGCCCCGCCGGACTAGCGGTTATCTCGGTGGCCAAAAACATTCAGTACTTC.